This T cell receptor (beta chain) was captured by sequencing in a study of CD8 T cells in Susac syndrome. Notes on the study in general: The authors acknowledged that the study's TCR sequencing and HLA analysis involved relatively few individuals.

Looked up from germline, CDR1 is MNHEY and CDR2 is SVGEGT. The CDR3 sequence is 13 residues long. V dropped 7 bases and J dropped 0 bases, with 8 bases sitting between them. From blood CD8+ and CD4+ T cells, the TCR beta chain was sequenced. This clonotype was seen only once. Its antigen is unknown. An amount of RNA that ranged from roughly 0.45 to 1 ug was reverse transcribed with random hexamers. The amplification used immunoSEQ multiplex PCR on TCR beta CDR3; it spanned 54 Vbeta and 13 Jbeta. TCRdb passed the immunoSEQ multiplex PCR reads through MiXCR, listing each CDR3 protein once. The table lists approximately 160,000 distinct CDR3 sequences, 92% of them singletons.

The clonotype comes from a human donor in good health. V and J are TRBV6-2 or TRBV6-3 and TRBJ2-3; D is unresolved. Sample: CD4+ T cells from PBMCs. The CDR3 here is CASKATSTDTQYF. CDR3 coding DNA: TGTGCCAGCAAAGCCACTAGCACAGATACGCAGTATTTT.